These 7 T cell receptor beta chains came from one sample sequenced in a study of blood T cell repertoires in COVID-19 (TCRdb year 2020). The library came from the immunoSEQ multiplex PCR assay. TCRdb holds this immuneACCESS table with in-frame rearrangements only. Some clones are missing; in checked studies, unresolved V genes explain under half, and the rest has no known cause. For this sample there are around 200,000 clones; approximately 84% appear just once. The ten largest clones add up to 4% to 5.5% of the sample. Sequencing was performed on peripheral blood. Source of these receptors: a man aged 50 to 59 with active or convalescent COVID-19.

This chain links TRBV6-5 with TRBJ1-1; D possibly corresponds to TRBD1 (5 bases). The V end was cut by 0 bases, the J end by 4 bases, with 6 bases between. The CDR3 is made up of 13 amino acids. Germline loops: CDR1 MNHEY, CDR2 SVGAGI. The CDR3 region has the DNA TGTGCCAGCAGTTACTCAGGGGCCACTGAAGCTTTCTTT. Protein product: CASSYSGATEAFF.

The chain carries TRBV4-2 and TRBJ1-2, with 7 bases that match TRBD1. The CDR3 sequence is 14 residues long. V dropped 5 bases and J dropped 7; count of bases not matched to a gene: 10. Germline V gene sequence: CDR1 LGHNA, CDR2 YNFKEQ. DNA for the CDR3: TGTGCCAGCAGCGACTGGTCCCGACAGGGTGGCTACACCTTC. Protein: CASSDWSRQGGYTF.

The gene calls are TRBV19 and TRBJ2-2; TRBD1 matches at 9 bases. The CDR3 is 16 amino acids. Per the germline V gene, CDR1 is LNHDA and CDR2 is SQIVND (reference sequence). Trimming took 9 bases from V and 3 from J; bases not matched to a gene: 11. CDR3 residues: CASVRRGQGYTGELFF. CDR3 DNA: TGTGCCAGCGTGCGAAGAGGACAGGGGTACACCGGGGAGCTGTTTTTT.

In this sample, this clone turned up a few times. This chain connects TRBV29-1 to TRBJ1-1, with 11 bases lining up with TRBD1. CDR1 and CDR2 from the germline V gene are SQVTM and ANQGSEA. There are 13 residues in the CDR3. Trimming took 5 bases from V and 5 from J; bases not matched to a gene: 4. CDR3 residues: CSVPGTGGTEAFF. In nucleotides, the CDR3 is TGCAGCGTTCCCGGGACAGGGGGGACTGAAGCTTTCTTT.

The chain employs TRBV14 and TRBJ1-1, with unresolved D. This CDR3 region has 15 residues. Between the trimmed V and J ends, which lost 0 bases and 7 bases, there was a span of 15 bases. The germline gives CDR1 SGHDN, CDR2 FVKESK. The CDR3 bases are TGTGCCAGCAGCCAAGATATAGGGAGACAATTTGAAGCTTTCTTT. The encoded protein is CASSQDIGRQFEAFF.

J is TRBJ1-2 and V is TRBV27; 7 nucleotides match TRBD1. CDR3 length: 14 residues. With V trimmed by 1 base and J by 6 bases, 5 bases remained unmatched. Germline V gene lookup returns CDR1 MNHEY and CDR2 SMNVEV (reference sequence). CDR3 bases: TGTGCCAGCAGTTTATATAGGGGGCACGATGGCTACACCTTC. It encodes CASSLYRGHDGYTF.

The CDR3 region is CASSTLHGEAFF. The CDR3 DNA follows: TGTGCCAGTAGTACACTACACGGGGAGGCTTTCTTT. The chain couples TRBV19 to TRBJ1-1; unclear D gene. This CDR3 region has 12 residues. V was pared by 4 bases and J by 11 bases, with 14 bases between. Germline V gene lookup returns CDR1 LNHDA and CDR2 SQIVND (reference sequence).